Sequencing of this TCR beta chain was carried out in a study of blood T cells in healthy people across ages. For the second PCR, which ran for roughly 7 to 11 cycles, a sample-barcoded 5' primer and a J-beta primer mix were used. TCRdb redid the calling of the 5' RACE reads with MiXCR, one entry per CDR3 protein. This table has about 720,000 distinct CDR3 sequences, 25% appearing once. This clonotype was observed a few times. Trimming took off 5 bases at V and 6 bases at J, with 17 bases between the two ends. Germline-derived CDR1 and CDR2 are MNHEY and SVGEGT. CDR3 size: 15 residues. These same records also appear under a second study, on T cells of mothers and their children.

The specimen was blood. The sequence came from a boy younger than 18 in good health. The V gene is TRBV6-2 or TRBV6-3, the J gene TRBJ2-1; weak D call: TRBD1 (5 bases). CDR3 loop: CASSPDSRGVNEQFF. CDR3 nucleotides: TGTGCCAGCAGTCCTGACAGCAGAGGAGTCAATGAGCAGTTCTTC.